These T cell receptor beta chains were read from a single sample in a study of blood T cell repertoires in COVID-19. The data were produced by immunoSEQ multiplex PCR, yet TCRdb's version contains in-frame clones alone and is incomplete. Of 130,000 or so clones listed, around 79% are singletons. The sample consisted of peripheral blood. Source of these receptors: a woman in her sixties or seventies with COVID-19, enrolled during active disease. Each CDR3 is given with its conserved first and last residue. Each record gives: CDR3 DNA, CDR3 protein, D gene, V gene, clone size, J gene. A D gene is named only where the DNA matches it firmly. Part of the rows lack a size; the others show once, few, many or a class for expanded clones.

cdr3_nt: TGTGCCAGCAGCCCGACTAGCGGGAACACAGATACGCAGTATTTT
cdr3_aa: CASSPTSGNTDTQYF
d_call: TRBD2
v_call: TRBV14
clone_size: NA
j_call: TRBJ2-3

cdr3_nt: TGTGCCAGCAGCCCTCAACAGGTAGTGAGTGGCTACACCTTC
cdr3_aa: CASSPQQVVSGYTF
d_call: NA
v_call: TRBV4-2
clone_size: NA
j_call: TRBJ1-2

cdr3_nt: TGTGCCAGCAGCCCCTGGACAGGGTCTTCCGGGGCCAACGTCCTGACTTTC
cdr3_aa: CASSPWTGSSGANVLTF
d_call: TRBD1
v_call: TRBV11-2
clone_size: NA
j_call: TRBJ2-6

cdr3_nt: TGTGCCAGCAGTTTAAGAGCGAACACTGAAGCTTTCTTT
cdr3_aa: CASSLRANTEAFF
d_call: NA
v_call: TRBV6-5
clone_size: few
j_call: TRBJ1-1

cdr3_nt: TGTGCCAGCTCACCGAGCATCTCTCCCGTGCACACCGGGGAGCTGTTTTTT
cdr3_aa: CASSPSISPVHTGELFF
d_call: NA
v_call: TRBV18
clone_size: NA
j_call: TRBJ2-2

cdr3_nt: TGTGCCAGTAGTACGGACATCCTAGGGACCGGGGAGCTGTTTTTT
cdr3_aa: CASSTDILGTGELFF
d_call: NA
v_call: TRBV19
clone_size: few
j_call: TRBJ2-2

cdr3_nt: TGCGCCAGCAGCTTGGAGTTGGCGCAGGCCTACGAGCAGTACTTC
cdr3_aa: CASSLELAQAYEQYF
d_call: NA
v_call: TRBV5-1
clone_size: NA
j_call: TRBJ2-7

cdr3_nt: TGTGCCAGCAGTTACGGTGAACAGGGGGTTAATGGCTACACCTTC
cdr3_aa: CASSYGEQGVNGYTF
d_call: TRBD1
v_call: TRBV6-2/TRBV6-3
clone_size: few
j_call: TRBJ1-2

cdr3_nt: TGTGCCAGTAGTACAGGGGCGCCGGGTGAGAACACTGAAGCTTTCTTT
cdr3_aa: CASSTGAPGENTEAFF
d_call: NA
v_call: TRBV19
clone_size: few
j_call: TRBJ1-1

cdr3_nt: TGTGCCAGCAGCTTGCGTGGGGGGAACTCCTACAATGAGCAGTTCTTC
cdr3_aa: CASSLRGGNSYNEQFF
d_call: NA
v_call: TRBV5-4
clone_size: NA
j_call: TRBJ2-1

cdr3_nt: TGCGCCAGCAGCTGGGACAGGTCTGAGTATGGCTACACCTTC
cdr3_aa: CASSWDRSEYGYTF
d_call: TRBD1
v_call: TRBV5-1
clone_size: once
j_call: TRBJ1-2

cdr3_nt: TGCGCCAGCAGCACCGCCGGGTACGAGCAGTACTTC
cdr3_aa: CASSTAGYEQYF
d_call: NA
v_call: TRBV5-1
clone_size: once
j_call: TRBJ2-7

cdr3_nt: TGTGCCAGCAGCTTCTGGCAGGATGGAAACACCATATATTTT
cdr3_aa: CASSFWQDGNTIYF
d_call: NA
v_call: TRBV5-6
clone_size: NA
j_call: TRBJ1-3

cdr3_nt: TGTGCCAGCCGCACTTATAATTCACCCCTCCACTTT
cdr3_aa: CASRTYNSPLHF
d_call: NA
v_call: TRBV7-2
clone_size: NA
j_call: TRBJ1-6

cdr3_nt: TGTGCCAGCAGTATCCTTGACAGGGTAGCATTTTCACCCCTCCACTTT
cdr3_aa: CASSILDRVAFSPLHF
d_call: TRBD1
v_call: TRBV28
clone_size: NA
j_call: TRBJ1-6

cdr3_nt: TGTGCCAGCAGCTTAGCGCAAGCTCCCGGTACGCAGTATTTT
cdr3_aa: CASSLAQAPGTQYF
d_call: NA
v_call: TRBV7-2
clone_size: NA
j_call: TRBJ2-3

cdr3_nt: TGTGCCAGCAGCTTGTATAGAGGGTTCTCTGCAGGGGACACTGAAGCTTTCTTT
cdr3_aa: CASSLYRGFSAGDTEAFF
d_call: NA
v_call: TRBV5-4
clone_size: NA
j_call: TRBJ1-1

cdr3_nt: TGTGCCAGCAGCTTAGTGGGGGGGCGCGGCACCGGGGAGCTGTTTTTT
cdr3_aa: CASSLVGGRGTGELFF
d_call: NA
v_call: TRBV7-9
clone_size: once
j_call: TRBJ2-2

cdr3_nt: TGTGCCAGCAGCTTAGGAAGTGGTGCGGGGGTGGGAAATGAGCAGTTCTTC
cdr3_aa: CASSLGSGAGVGNEQFF
d_call: TRBD2
v_call: TRBV13
clone_size: NA
j_call: TRBJ2-1

cdr3_nt: TGCGCCAGCAGCTGGGGGTCCCGGGACAGGGTGCCTAATGAAAAACTGTTTTTT
cdr3_aa: CASSWGSRDRVPNEKLFF
d_call: TRBD1
v_call: TRBV5-1
clone_size: few
j_call: TRBJ1-4

cdr3_nt: TGTGCCAGTCGAACCCGGGACAGGGCTTATAGCAATCAGCCCCAGCATTTT
cdr3_aa: CASRTRDRAYSNQPQHF
d_call: TRBD1
v_call: TRBV19
clone_size: NA
j_call: TRBJ1-5

cdr3_nt: TGTGCCAGCTCACCACTATTGAACACTGAAGCTTTCTTT
cdr3_aa: CASSPLLNTEAFF
d_call: NA
v_call: TRBV18
clone_size: NA
j_call: TRBJ1-1

cdr3_nt: TGTGCCAGCAGCGACAGGGCCACATATGGCTACACCTTC
cdr3_aa: CASSDRATYGYTF
d_call: TRBD1
v_call: TRBV11-1
clone_size: NA
j_call: TRBJ1-2

cdr3_nt: TGTGCCAGCAGACCCCAGGGGGCCGGACCGAACACTGAAGCTTTCTTT
cdr3_aa: CASRPQGAGPNTEAFF
d_call: TRBD1
v_call: TRBV6-4
clone_size: once
j_call: TRBJ1-1

cdr3_nt: TGTGCCAGCTCACTACAACAGGGGCGCGAGCAGTTCTTC
cdr3_aa: CASSLQQGREQFF
d_call: TRBD1
v_call: TRBV18
clone_size: NA
j_call: TRBJ2-1

cdr3_nt: TGTGCCAGCAGTGCCCAGGGACAGGGTGGGGATGGCTACACCTTC
cdr3_aa: CASSAQGQGGDGYTF
d_call: TRBD1
v_call: TRBV2
clone_size: NA
j_call: TRBJ1-2

cdr3_nt: TGTGCCAGCAGCGCAAGCAGGGGCGAGTATGGCTACACCTTC
cdr3_aa: CASSASRGEYGYTF
d_call: NA
v_call: TRBV2
clone_size: NA
j_call: TRBJ1-2

cdr3_nt: TGCGCCAGCAGTGAGGGGGAGGGCAGGGGAAAATCACCCCTCCACTTT
cdr3_aa: CASSEGEGRGKSPLHF
d_call: NA
v_call: TRBV5-1
clone_size: NA
j_call: TRBJ1-6

cdr3_nt: TGTGCCAGCAGCCAAGGGGGGAGGGGTGCTGGAAACACCATATATTTT
cdr3_aa: CASSQGGRGAGNTIYF
d_call: NA
v_call: TRBV3-1/TRBV3-2
clone_size: NA
j_call: TRBJ1-3

cdr3_nt: TGTGCCAGCAGCTCCATAAGGGGGCGAGGTTCACCCCTCCACTTT
cdr3_aa: CASSSIRGRGSPLHF
d_call: TRBD1
v_call: TRBV7-9
clone_size: NA
j_call: TRBJ1-6

cdr3_nt: TGTGCCAGCAGCGCGACAGGGCTGGGTGAAGCTTTCTTT
cdr3_aa: CASSATGLGEAFF
d_call: TRBD1
v_call: TRBV9
clone_size: NA
j_call: TRBJ1-1

cdr3_nt: TGTGCCCGGGGGATCGGACAAAGCTCCTATAATTCACCCCTCCACTTT
cdr3_aa: CARGIGQSSYNSPLHF
d_call: NA
v_call: TRBV5-4
clone_size: NA
j_call: TRBJ1-6

cdr3_nt: TGTGCCATCAGTGAGTCAAGGGAGGGCTACACCTTC
cdr3_aa: CAISESREGYTF
d_call: NA
v_call: TRBV10-3
clone_size: NA
j_call: TRBJ1-2

cdr3_nt: TGTGCCTGGAGTGTACTAGGGCGGGCCTACAATGAGCAGTTCTTC
cdr3_aa: CAWSVLGRAYNEQFF
d_call: NA
v_call: TRBV30
clone_size: NA
j_call: TRBJ2-1

cdr3_nt: TGCGCCAGTAGTTCTGACAGGGGCGATCCCTATGGCTACACCTTC
cdr3_aa: CASSSDRGDPYGYTF
d_call: TRBD1
v_call: TRBV19
clone_size: NA
j_call: TRBJ1-2

cdr3_nt: TGTGCCAGCAGTTACGGGGGACAGGGTTATGAAAAACTGTTTTTT
cdr3_aa: CASSYGGQGYEKLFF
d_call: TRBD1
v_call: TRBV6-5
clone_size: NA
j_call: TRBJ1-4

cdr3_nt: TGTGCCACCAGCAGAGATCCTGAGGGAGGGGAGCTGTTTTTT
cdr3_aa: CATSRDPEGGELFF
d_call: NA
v_call: TRBV15
clone_size: NA
j_call: TRBJ2-2

cdr3_nt: TGTGCCAGCAAAATAGGACATAATGAAAAACTGTTTTTT
cdr3_aa: CASKIGHNEKLFF
d_call: NA
v_call: TRBV7-2
clone_size: NA
j_call: TRBJ1-4

cdr3_nt: TGTGCCAGCAGACCACAGGGGTCTGGCTATGGCTACACCTTC
cdr3_aa: CASRPQGSGYGYTF
d_call: TRBD1
v_call: TRBV3-1/TRBV3-2
clone_size: NA
j_call: TRBJ1-2

cdr3_nt: TGTGCCACCGAACCCATTCCAGTCGGAGCAACTAATGAAAAACTGTTTTTT
cdr3_aa: CATEPIPVGATNEKLFF
d_call: NA
v_call: TRBV28
clone_size: few
j_call: TRBJ1-4

cdr3_nt: TGCAGTGGTGAGGAGACCCAGTACTTC
cdr3_aa: CSGEETQYF
d_call: NA
v_call: TRBV20-1
clone_size: NA
j_call: TRBJ2-5